This TCR beta chain originates from a study of blood T cell repertoires in COVID-19. As for the study in general: The United States, Italy and Spain provided the acute and convalescent COVID-19 samples. The analysed material was cDNA or gDNA that came from T cells, B-cell-depleted T cells, or PBMCs.

In the authors' workflow: Reference gene primer amplification gave nucleated cell count estimates. Profiled with immunoSEQ multiplex PCR; TCRdb holds only in-frame clones, not every one. The D gene and trimming were derived from the DNA, and the V and J assignments and clone size from that table. The sample has some 57,000 clones; about 84% are singletons. The sequencing input was peripheral blood. This TCR came from an elderly woman with acute or convalescent COVID-19.

CDR3 amino acids: CASSVSDRQDYGYTF. In DNA, the CDR3 is TGTGCCAGCAGCGTAAGTGATAGACAGGACTATGGCTACACCTTC. The J gene is TRBJ1-2, the V gene TRBV9; D is perhaps TRBD1 (6 bases). This CDR3 is built from 15 residues. In germline, CDR1 is SGDLS, CDR2 YYNGEE. Trimming pared 1 base from V and 3 bases from J, leaving 13 bases between.